Listed here are 23 T cell receptor beta chains from one sample, sequenced in a study of spatial heterogeneity in lung cancer. TCRdb re-derived calls from the 5' RACE reads in MiXCR, one entry per CDR3 protein. The table lists about 43,000 distinct CDR3 sequences, 22% of them singletons, with more than 7% in the top ten. Time point: blood at routine non-recurrence follow-up after resection. The material was PBMCs, obtained at follow-up. The receptor set was obtained from a female donor with early-stage non-small cell lung cancer.

In its sample, this clonotype was seen a few times. This chain joins TRBV15 and TRBJ1-2; perhaps TRBD1 as D (5 bases). V lost 0 bases and J 2 bases, leaving 7 bases between the germline ends. This CDR3 comprises 14 residues. In germline, CDR1 is LNHNV, CDR2 YYDKDF (reference sequence). This chain's CDR3 is CATSRDRTNYGYTF. The CDR3 coding sequence is TGTGCCACCAGCAGAGATCGGACAAACTATGGCTACACCTTC.

This clonotype was observed at least ten times. The V call is TRBV5-4, the J call TRBJ2-1; TRBD1 is a possible D gene (6 bases). V gave up 3 bases and J gave up 5 bases, with 12 bases separating them. Germline V gives CDR1 SGHNT, CDR2 YYREEE (reference sequence). The CDR3 spans 14 residues. The CDR3 protein is CASSSQDRDNEQFF. The CDR3 region has the DNA TGTGCCAGCAGCTCCCAGGACAGAGACAATGAGCAGTTCTTC.

This clonotype was recorded a few times. V is TRBV27 and J is TRBJ2-5; the D gene is possibly TRBD2 (5 bases). Germline values: CDR1 MNHEY, CDR2 SMNVEV (reference sequence). The CDR3 spans 12 residues. V lost 5 bases and J lost 5, with 9 bases in between. CDR3 in DNA: TGTGCCAGCAGTAATACGGGGGAGACCCAGTACTTC. It yields the protein CASSNTGETQYF.

This clonotype has a single count. The J gene is TRBJ1-6, the V gene TRBV7-9; 7 bases match TRBD1. The ends lost 5 bases at V and 10 bases at J; junction bases unmatched: 5. The CDR3 is 13 amino acids. Germline assignment: CDR1 SEHNR and CDR2 FQNEAQ (reference sequence). The CDR3 DNA is TGTGCCAGCAGCGACACAGGGGACTCACCCCTCCACTTT. It codes for CASSDTGDSPLHF.

This clonotype was seen ten or more times. The V gene is TRBV7-9, the J gene TRBJ2-7; the D call may be TRBD1 or TRBD2 (5 bases each). The CDR3 totals 16 residues. The germline V and J ends were trimmed by 4 bases and 5 bases, with 21 bases remaining between them. CDR1 and CDR2 (germline): SEHNR, FQNEAQ (reference sequence). CDR3 coding DNA: TGTGCCAGCAGCTCCTTATATTGGGGGTTCAGCAACGAGCAGTACTTC. Protein product: CASSSLYWGFSNEQYF.

A few counts support this clonotype. The chain couples TRBV3-1 to TRBJ2-2; a possible D gene is TRBD2 (6 bases). Trimming removed 7 bases at V and 7 bases at J, with 13 bases between. Germline V CDR1 and CDR2: LGHDT, YNNKEL (reference sequence). CDR3 length: 13 amino acids. The CDR3: CASTPRGSGELFF. As DNA, the CDR3 is TGTGCCAGCACACCTCGGGGGAGCGGGGAGCTGTTTTTT.

The V gene is TRBV11-2, the J gene TRBJ2-1; 11 positions agree with TRBD2. Germline values: CDR1 SGHAT, CDR2 FQNNGV. V lost 5 bases to trimming and J lost 12 bases; unmatched junction nucleotides: 6. The CDR3 covers 13 residues. CDR3 nucleotides: TGTGCCAGCAGCCCCTTTGGGACTAGCGGGCAGTTCTTC. As protein: CASSPFGTSGQFF.

V gene TRBV6-2 or TRBV6-3 combines with J gene TRBJ2-1; D remains ambiguous. The length of the CDR3 is 12 residues. Germline CDR1 MNHEY, CDR2 SVGEGT. The V and J ends lost 4 bases and 8 bases respectively, with 9 bases between them. The CDR3 sequence is CASSSVTYEQFF. CDR3 nucleotides: TGTGCCAGCAGTTCCGTAACGTATGAGCAGTTCTTC.

The V call is TRBV7-9, the J call TRBJ1-1; D possibly corresponds to TRBD1 (6 bases). CDR3 length equals 13 residues. Germline CDR1 reads SEHNR; CDR2 reads FQNEAQ (reference sequence). V shed 1 base and J shed 4 bases, with 7 bases lying between them. CDR3 in DNA: TGTGCCAGCAGCTTAGAGGGGGGCACTGAAGCTTTCTTT. This codes for CASSLEGGTEAFF.

The chain uses TRBV6-2 or TRBV6-3 and TRBJ2-7; D is perhaps TRBD2 (5 bases). CDR3 length: 14 amino acids. Germline V gene lookup returns CDR1 MNHEY and CDR2 SVGEGT. V was clipped by 2 bases and J by 5 bases, with 13 bases between them. CDR3 sequence: CASSYQSGWNEQYF. The CDR3 nucleotides read TGTGCCAGCAGTTACCAGTCGGGGTGGAACGAGCAGTACTTC.

This rearrangement joins TRBV3-1 to TRBJ1-1; a possible D gene is TRBD1 (5 bases). The CDR3 extends over 13 amino acids. V lost 8 bases and J 5 bases, leaving 15 bases between the germline ends. CDR1 is LGHDT, CDR2 YNNKEL, per germline (reference sequence). The DNA of the CDR3 is TGTGCCAGCTGGGGTTCAGGGAGAACTGAAGCTTTCTTT. Encoded protein: CASWGSGRTEAFF.

This clonotype has a count of ten or more. V is TRBV20-1 and J is TRBJ1-5, with D uncertain. This CDR3 region has 11 residues. Germline assignment: CDR1 DFQATT and CDR2 SNEGSKA (reference sequence). V lost 5 bases and J lost 11, with 13 bases in between. CDR3 in DNA: TGCAGTGCTGGAGCCCTCGAGGCCCAGCATTTT. This translates into CSAGALEAQHF.

This clonotype has at least ten counts. The chain has TRBV11-2 and TRBJ1-2; the D gene is possibly TRBD1 (5 bases). The CDR3 spans 14 residues. From germline, CDR1 is SGHAT and CDR2 FQNNGV. Trimming left V 1 base short and J 2 bases short, with 8 bases between. DNA of the CDR3: TGTGCCAGCAGCTTAGTAGGACAAAACTATGGCTACACCTTC. Its protein product is CASSLVGQNYGYTF.

There are a few counts of this clonotype. The genes are TRBV11-2 and TRBJ2-5, with D maybe TRBD2 (5 bases). Germline V gene data show CDR1 as SGHAT and CDR2 as FQNNGV. Trimming took 5 bases from V and 2 from J, leaving 12 bases between them. The CDR3 contains 14 residues. The CDR3 protein is CASSRPSGQETQYF. CDR3 bases: TGTGCCAGCAGCCGACCGTCGGGGCAAGAGACCCAGTACTTC.

This clonotype showed up just a few times. This sequence joins TRBV2 and TRBJ1-5; D gene unclear. V was trimmed by 7 bases and J by 2 bases, leaving 9 bases between them. The germline V gene encodes CDR1 SNHLY and CDR2 FYNNEI. The CDR3 is 13 residues long. CDR3 sequence reads: CASTADRNQPQHF. As DNA, the CDR3 is TGTGCCAGCACAGCCGACCGCAATCAGCCCCAGCATTTT.

A few counts support this clonotype. This rearrangement joins TRBV7-8 to TRBJ1-1; D is undetermined. V was clipped by 3 bases and J by 2 bases, with 7 bases between them. The CDR3 covers 13 residues. Germline V gives CDR1 SGHVS, CDR2 FQNEAQ. The CDR3: CASSLGSNTEAFF. The CDR3 coding sequence is TGTGCCAGCAGCTTGGGGAGTAACACTGAAGCTTTCTTT.

At least ten counts were recorded for this clonotype. The J gene is TRBJ2-3, the V gene TRBV30, with 8 bases aligning to TRBD2. From germline, CDR1 is GTSNPN and CDR2 SVGIG (reference sequence). This CDR3 region has 14 residues. With V trimmed by 3 bases and J by 2 bases, 4 bases remained unmatched. DNA of the CDR3: TGTGCCTGGAGAATAGCGGGGAACACAGATACGCAGTATTTT. This encodes CAWRIAGNTDTQYF.

As concerns this clonotype: The final CDR3 position lacks the conserved phenylalanine or tryptophan, pointing to a likely read error. The genes are TRBV12-3 or TRBV12-4 and TRBJ2-3; D possibly corresponds to TRBD1 (6 bases). The length of the CDR3 is 13 residues. V shed 11 bases and J shed 3 bases, with 15 bases lying between them. CDR3 region: CAGRARGTDTQYY. CDR3 DNA sequence: TGTGCCGGTCGAGCGAGGGGGACAGATACGCAGTATTAT.

In this sample, this clonotype turned up once. The chain recombines TRBV5-1 with TRBJ2-2; TRBD2 is a possible D gene (6 bases). This CDR3 is 16 amino acids long. The ends were cut back, 4 bases at V and 4 bases at J, with 17 bases in the middle. CDR1 and CDR2 (germline): SGHRS, YFSETQ. CDR3: CASSHRERGITGELFF. Here the CDR3 DNA reads TGCGCCAGCAGCCACCGGGAGAGAGGTATCACCGGGGAGCTGTTTTTT. The variable domain in full, with the rest retrieved from reference TRBV5-1 and TRBJ2-2, is KAGVTQTPRYLIKTRGQQVTLSCSPISGHRSVSWYQQTPGQGLQFLFEYFSETQRNKGNFPGRFSGRQFSNSRSEMNVSTLELGDSALYLCASSHRERGITGELFFGEGSRLTVL.

There are many counts of this clonotype. This chain uses TRBV3-1 with TRBJ2-5; D unclear. V dropped 0 bases and J dropped 5 bases, with 10 bases sitting between them. The CDR3 consists of 14 residues. Germline values: CDR1 LGHDT, CDR2 YNNKEL (reference sequence). The CDR3 DNA is TGTGCCAGCAGCCAAGAAAGGACCCGGGAGACCCAGTACTTC. Encoded protein: CASSQERTRETQYF.

The rearrangement links TRBV7-8 to TRBJ1-2; TRBD1 might be the D (5 bases). Trimming took 3 bases from V and 7 from J, leaving 15 bases between them. CDR1 is SGHVS and CDR2 is FQNEAQ in the germline V gene. The CDR3 covers 14 residues. This chain's CDR3 is CASSFVWGEGGYTF. The CDR3 DNA is TGTGCCAGCAGCTTTGTCTGGGGGGAAGGTGGCTACACCTTC.

The V gene is TRBV5-1, the J gene TRBJ1-1; D is unclear. The ends were cut back, 0 bases at V and 6 bases at J, with 6 bases in the middle. The germline V gene encodes CDR1 SGHRS and CDR2 YFSETQ. The CDR3 totals 12 residues. CDR3 sequence (DNA): TGCGCCAGCAGCTTGGGTGGGCCTGAAGCTTTCTTT. It yields the protein CASSLGGPEAFF.

The V and J genes are TRBV20-1 and TRBJ2-3; 8 bases line up with TRBD1. J gave up 4 bases and V 7 bases, and 7 bases lay outside the gene matches. This CDR3 region has 13 residues. Germline V gene lookup returns CDR1 DFQATT and CDR2 SNEGSKA (reference sequence). CDR3 loop: CSVWPGGADTQYF. The CDR3 DNA sequence: TGCAGTGTGTGGCCAGGGGGCGCAGATACGCAGTATTTT.